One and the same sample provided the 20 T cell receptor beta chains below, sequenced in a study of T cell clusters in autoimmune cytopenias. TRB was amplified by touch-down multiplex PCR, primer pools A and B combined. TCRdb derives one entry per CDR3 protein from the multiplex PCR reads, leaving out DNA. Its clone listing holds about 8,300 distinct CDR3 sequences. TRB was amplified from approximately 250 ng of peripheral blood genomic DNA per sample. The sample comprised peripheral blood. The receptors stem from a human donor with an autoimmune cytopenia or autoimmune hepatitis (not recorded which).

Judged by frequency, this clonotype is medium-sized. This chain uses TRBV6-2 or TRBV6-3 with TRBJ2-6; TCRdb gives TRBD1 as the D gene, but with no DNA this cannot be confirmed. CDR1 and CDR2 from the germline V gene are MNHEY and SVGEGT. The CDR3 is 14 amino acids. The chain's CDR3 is CASSPDRGANVLTF.

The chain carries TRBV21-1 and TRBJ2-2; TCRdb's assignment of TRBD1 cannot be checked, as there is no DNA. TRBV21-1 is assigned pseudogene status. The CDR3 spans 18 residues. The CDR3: CASSFLIWDRANTGELFF.

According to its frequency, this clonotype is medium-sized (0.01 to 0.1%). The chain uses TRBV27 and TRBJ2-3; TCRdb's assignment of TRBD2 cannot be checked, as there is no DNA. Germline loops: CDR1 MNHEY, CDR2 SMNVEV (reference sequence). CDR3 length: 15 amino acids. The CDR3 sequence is CASSFGRLGTDTQYF.

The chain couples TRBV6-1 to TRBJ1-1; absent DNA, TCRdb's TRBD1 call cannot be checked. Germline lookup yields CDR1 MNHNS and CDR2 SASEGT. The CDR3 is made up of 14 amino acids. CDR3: CASSGGTRVTEAFF.

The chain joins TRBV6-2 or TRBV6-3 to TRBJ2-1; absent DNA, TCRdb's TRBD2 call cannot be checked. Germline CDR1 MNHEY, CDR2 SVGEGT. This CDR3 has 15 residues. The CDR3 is CASSLEAGVNNEQFF.

This chain's CDR3 is CAISGGAGSSNEQFF. This chain joins TRBV10-3 and TRBJ2-1. This CDR3 region has 15 residues. Germline-derived CDR1 and CDR2 are ENHRY and SYGVKD.

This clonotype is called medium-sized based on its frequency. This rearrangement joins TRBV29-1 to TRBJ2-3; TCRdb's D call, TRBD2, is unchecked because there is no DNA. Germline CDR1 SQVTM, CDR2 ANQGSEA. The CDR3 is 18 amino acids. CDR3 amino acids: CSVARRRLAGAGTDTQYF.

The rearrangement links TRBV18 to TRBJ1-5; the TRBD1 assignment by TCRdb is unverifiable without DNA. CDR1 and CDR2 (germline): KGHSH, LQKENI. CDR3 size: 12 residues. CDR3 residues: CASSPSQGPQHF.

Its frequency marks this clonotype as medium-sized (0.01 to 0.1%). CDR3 in amino acids: CAWRLQGVNYGYTF. V is TRBV30 and J is TRBJ1-2; TCRdb proposes TRBD1, but this gene call is untestable without DNA. Per the germline V gene, CDR1 is GTSNPN and CDR2 is SVGIG (reference sequence). This CDR3 spans 14 amino acids. The variable domain in full, with the rest retrieved from reference TRBV30 and TRBJ1-2, is SQTIHQWPATLVQPVGSPLSLECTVEGTSNPNLYWYRQAAGRGLQLLFYSVGIGQISSEVPQNLSASRPQDRQFILSSKKLLLSDSGFYLCAWRLQGVNYGYTFGSGTRLTVV.

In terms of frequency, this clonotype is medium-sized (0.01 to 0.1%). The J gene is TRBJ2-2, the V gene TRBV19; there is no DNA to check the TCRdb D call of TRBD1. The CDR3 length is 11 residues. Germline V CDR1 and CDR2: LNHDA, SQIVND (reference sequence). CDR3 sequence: CASSTPWELFF.

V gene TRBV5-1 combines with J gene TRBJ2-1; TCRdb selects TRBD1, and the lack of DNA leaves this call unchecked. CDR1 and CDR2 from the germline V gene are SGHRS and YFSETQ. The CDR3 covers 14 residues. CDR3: CASEHGPGGNEQFF. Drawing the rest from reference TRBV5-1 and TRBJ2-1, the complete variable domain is KAGVTQTPRYLIKTRGQQVTLSCSPISGHRSVSWYQQTPGQGLQFLFEYFSETQRNKGNFPGRFSGRQFSNSRSEMNVSTLELGDSALYLCASEHGPGGNEQFFGPGTRLTVL.

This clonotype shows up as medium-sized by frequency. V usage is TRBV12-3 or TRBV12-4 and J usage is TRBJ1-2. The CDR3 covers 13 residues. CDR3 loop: CASSSSNPYGYTF.

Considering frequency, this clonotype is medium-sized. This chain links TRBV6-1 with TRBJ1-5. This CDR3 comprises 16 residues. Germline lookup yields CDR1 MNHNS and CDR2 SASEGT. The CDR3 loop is CASSEARRLGNQPQHF.

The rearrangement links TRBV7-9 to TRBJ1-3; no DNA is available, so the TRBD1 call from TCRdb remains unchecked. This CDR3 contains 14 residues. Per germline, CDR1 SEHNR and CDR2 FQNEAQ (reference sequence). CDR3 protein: CASSLRGAGNTIYF.

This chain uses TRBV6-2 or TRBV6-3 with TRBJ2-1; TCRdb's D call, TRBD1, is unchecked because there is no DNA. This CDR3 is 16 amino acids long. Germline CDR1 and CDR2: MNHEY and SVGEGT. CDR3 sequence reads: CASRLSPRTGGTEQFF.

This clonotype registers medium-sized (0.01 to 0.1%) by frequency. This CDR3 is CAWSVSGGHSPLHF. The chain uses TRBV30 and TRBJ1-6; TCRdb gives TRBD1 as the D gene, but with no DNA this cannot be confirmed. The germline gives CDR1 GTSNPN, CDR2 SVGIG (reference sequence). The CDR3 is 14 residues long.

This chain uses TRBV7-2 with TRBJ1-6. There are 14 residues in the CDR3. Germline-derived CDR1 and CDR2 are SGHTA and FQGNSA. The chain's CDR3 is CASSLGWVNSPLHF.

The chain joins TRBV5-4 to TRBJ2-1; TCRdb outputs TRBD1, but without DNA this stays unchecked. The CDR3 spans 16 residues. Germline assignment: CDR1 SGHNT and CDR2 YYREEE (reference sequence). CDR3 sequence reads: CASSLRGGPSYNEQFF. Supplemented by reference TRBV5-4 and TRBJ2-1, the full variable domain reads ETGVTQSPTHLIKTRGQQVTLRCSSQSGHNTVSWYQQALGQGPQFIFQYYREEENGRGNFPPRFSGLQFPNYSSELNVNALELDDSALYLCASSLRGGPSYNEQFFGPGTRLTVL.

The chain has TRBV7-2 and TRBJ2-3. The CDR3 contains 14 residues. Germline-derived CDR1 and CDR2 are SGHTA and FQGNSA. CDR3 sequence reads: CASSLGVEGDTQYF.

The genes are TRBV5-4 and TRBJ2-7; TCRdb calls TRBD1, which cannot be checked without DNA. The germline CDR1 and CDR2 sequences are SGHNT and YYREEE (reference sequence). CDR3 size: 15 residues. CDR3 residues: CASSLAGDSSYEQYF.